This TCR beta chain was retrieved from a study of T cells after yellow fever vaccination (dated 2019 in TCRdb). With regard to the full study: The SMART-Seq v4 Ultra Low Input RNA kit was used to prepare libraries from fractions with low cell numbers. Blood was collected at multiple timepoints before and after primary and secondary immunization, and bulk PBMC replicates and cell subsets were isolated. Two healthy male donors, one aged 18 to 30 and one aged 30 to 40 years, made up the cohort. To follow T-cell clones before and after both primary and booster YFV17D yellow fever vaccination, bulk TCR alpha and beta repertoires underwent longitudinal sequencing.

Explained via the paper, the treatment or condition label denotes: live attenuated yellow fever vaccine strain. PBMCs were isolated from peripheral blood using a standard Ficoll-Paque protocol. CD4 and CD8 T-cell fractions were isolated with Dynabeads CD4 and CD8 positive selection kits. TriZol was used to extract RNA from bulk PBMCs, CD4 and CD8 fractions, and dextramer-positive and dextramer-negative fractions. The CDR3 holds 13 amino acids from the cysteine to the phenylalanine. CDR3 DNA only is kept here, 39 bases in frame from base 1. CDR1 and CDR2 were assigned from the germline V gene (reference sequence) as SEHNR and FQNEAQ. Study-wide findings and limitations: Because abundant contaminating clonotypes from the bulk population could be contained in FACS-sorted repertoires, computational filtering was required. A small fraction of clonotypes showed up in both the CD4 and CD8 compartments, probably as a result of convergent recombination. The study included only two donors, which limits how far the findings can be generalized. Compared with the primary T-cell response, the secondary T-cell response was weaker but faster, peaking on day 5 rather than day 15. After the booster, most clones that had expanded after primary vaccination were detected again (about 97% of CD4 and 88% of CD8), suggesting broad maintenance of memory.

This clonotype occurred a few times. This receptor's antigen is unknown. An end of the junction does not agree with germline; a read error may underlie this. TCR cDNA was synthesized by 5'RACE template switching, through which a universal primer site and unique molecular identifiers were introduced. Priming for cDNA synthesis came from both the TCR alpha and TCR beta constant segments. Two PCR steps were used to amplify libraries, with sample barcodes and sequencing adapters being added in the second step. Sequencing of libraries was performed on Illumina HiSeq 2500 (2x100 bp) or NovaSeq (2x150 bp). As for the authors' bioinformatics: MIGEC was used to demultiplex reads and collapse the reads into UMI consensus sequences, and MiXCR was used for V(D)J alignment. Vaccine-responding clonotypes were defined with edgeR using replicate PBMC samples, requiring FDR below 0.01 and a log2 fold change above 5 up to day 15. Bulk clonotypes were assigned CD4 or CD8 identity according to which sequenced CD4 or CD8 repertoire held them at higher abundance. The public sequencing data were trimmed at Q25 with fastp and processed into clonotypes with MiXCR by TCRdb, which kept only in-frame beta chains. For every CDR3 protein sequence, its rows merge into one entry that carries the most common genes and DNA. Here the V and J calls rest on TCRdb's processing, not on the authors' analysis. The sample includes roughly 110,000 distinct CDR3 sequences, with under 9% observed a single time. The ten top clones hold over 25% of the sample.

This clonotype was sampled from a young man who received the YFV17D yellow fever vaccine. The chain couples TRBV7-9 to TRBJ2-7; the D gene is perhaps TRBD2, on 5 matching bases. Sequencing used CD8+ T cells sorted from PBMCs, obtained 45 days after the yellow fever booster vaccination. The bases read TGTGCCAGCAGCCTAGCCCTACTCGGAGAGCAGTACTTC. It is translated as CASSLALLGEQYF.